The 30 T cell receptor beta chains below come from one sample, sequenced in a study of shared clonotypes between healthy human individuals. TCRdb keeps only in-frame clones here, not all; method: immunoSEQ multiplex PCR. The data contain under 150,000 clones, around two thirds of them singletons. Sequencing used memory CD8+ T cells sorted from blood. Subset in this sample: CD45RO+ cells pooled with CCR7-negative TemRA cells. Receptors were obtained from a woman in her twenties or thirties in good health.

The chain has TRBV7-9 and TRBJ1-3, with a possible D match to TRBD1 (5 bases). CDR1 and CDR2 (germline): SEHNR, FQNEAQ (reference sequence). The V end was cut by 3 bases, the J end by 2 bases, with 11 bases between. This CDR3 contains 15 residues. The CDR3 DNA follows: TGTGCCAGCAGCTTTCTAAGGGGTGCTGGAAACACCATATATTTT. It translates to CASSFLRGAGNTIYF.

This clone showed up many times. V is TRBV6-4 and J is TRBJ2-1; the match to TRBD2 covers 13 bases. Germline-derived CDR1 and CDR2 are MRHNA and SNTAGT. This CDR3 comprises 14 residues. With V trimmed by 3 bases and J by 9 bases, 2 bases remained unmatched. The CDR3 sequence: CASSELAGGSEQFF. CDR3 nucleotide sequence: TGTGCCAGCAGTGAACTAGCGGGAGGGTCTGAGCAGTTCTTC.

This chain's CDR3 is CASSLEPAGSTDTQYF. CDR3 nucleotide sequence: TGTGCCAGCAGCTTAGAGCCAGCGGGCAGCACAGATACGCAGTATTTT. The chain uses TRBV7-6 and TRBJ2-3; D is perhaps TRBD2 (6 bases). The CDR3 contains 16 residues. The germline V and J ends were trimmed by 1 base and 0 bases, with 11 bases remaining between them. CDR1 and CDR2 from the germline V gene are SGHVS and FNYEAQ.

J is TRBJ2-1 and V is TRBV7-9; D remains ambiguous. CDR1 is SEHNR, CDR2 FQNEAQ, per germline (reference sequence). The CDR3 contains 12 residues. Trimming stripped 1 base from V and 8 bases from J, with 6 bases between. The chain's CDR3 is CASSLVWDEQFF. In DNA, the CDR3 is TGTGCCAGCAGCTTAGTGTGGGATGAGCAGTTCTTC. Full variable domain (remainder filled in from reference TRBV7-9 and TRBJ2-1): DTGVSQNPRHKITKRGQNVTFRCDPISEHNRLYWYRQTLGQGPEFLTYFQNEAQLEKSRLLSDRFSAERPKGSFSTLEIQRTEQGDSAMYLCASSLVWDEQFFGPGTRLTVL.

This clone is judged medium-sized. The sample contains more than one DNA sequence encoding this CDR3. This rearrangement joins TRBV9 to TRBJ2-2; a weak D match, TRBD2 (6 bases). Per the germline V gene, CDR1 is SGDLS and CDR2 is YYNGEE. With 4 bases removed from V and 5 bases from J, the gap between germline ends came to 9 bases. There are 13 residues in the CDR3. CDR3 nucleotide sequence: TGTGCCAGCAGCCTAGGAGGGACCGGGGAGCTGTTTTTT. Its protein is CASSLGGTGELFF.

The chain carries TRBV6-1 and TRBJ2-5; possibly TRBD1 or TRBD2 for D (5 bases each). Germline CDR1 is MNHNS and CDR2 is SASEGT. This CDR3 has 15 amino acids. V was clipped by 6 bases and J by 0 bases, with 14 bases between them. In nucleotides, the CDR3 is TGTGCCAGCAGCGACTTCTCGGGACACCAAGAGACCCAGTACTTC. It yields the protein CASSDFSGHQETQYF.

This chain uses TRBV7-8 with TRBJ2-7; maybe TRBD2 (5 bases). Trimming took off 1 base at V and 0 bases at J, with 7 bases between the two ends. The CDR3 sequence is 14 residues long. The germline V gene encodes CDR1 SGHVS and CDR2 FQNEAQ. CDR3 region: CASSLGRASYEQYF. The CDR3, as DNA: TGTGCCAGCAGCTTAGGGCGGGCCTCCTACGAGCAGTACTTC.

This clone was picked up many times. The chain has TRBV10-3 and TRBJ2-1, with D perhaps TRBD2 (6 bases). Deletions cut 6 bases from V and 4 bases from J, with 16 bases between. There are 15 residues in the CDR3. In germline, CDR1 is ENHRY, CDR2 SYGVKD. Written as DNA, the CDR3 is TGTGCCATCAGGCCGGACTATTTTTCGTACAATGAGCAGTTCTTC. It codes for CAIRPDYFSYNEQFF.

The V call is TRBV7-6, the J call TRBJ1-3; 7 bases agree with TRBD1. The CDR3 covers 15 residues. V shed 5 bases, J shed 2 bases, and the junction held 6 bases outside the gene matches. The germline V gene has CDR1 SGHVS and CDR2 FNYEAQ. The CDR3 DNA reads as TGTGCCAGCAGCAACCACAGGGGAACTGGAAACACCATATATTTT. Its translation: CASSNHRGTGNTIYF.

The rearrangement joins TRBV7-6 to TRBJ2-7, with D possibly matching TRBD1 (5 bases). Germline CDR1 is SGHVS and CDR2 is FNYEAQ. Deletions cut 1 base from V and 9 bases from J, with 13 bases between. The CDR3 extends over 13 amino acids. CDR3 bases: TGTGCCAGCAGCTTAGTGCAGGGTTTAGGGCAGTACTTC. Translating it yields CASSLVQGLGQYF. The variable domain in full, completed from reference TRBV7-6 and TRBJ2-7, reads GAGVSQSPRYKVTKRGQDVALRCDPISGHVSLYWYRQALGQGPEFLTYFNYEAQQDKSGLPNDRFSAERPEGSISTLTIQRTEQRDSAMYRCASSLVQGLGQYFGPGTRLTVT.

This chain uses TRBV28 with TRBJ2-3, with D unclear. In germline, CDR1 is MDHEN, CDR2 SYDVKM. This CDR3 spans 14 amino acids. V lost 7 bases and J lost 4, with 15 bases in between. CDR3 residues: CASTAWVGPDTQYF. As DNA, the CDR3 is TGTGCCAGCACAGCCTGGGTGGGTCCAGATACGCAGTATTTT.

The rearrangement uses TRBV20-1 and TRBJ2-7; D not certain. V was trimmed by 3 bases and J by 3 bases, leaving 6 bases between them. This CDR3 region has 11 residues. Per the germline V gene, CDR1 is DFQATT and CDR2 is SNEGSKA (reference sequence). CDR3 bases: TGCAGTGCTAGCCAGTTCTACGAGCAGTACTTC. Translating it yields CSASQFYEQYF.

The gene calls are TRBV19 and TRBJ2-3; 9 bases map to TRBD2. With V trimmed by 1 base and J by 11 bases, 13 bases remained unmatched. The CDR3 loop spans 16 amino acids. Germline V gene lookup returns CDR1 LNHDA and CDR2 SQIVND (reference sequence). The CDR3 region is CASSIASGNPGVEQYF. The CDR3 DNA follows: TGTGCCAGTAGTATAGCTAGCGGGAACCCTGGGGTCGAGCAGTATTTT.

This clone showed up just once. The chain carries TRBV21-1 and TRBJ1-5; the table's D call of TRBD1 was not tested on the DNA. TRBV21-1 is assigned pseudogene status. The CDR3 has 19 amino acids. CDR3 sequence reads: CASSNYFNRDIKSNQPQHF. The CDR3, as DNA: TGTGCCAGCAGCAACTACTTCAACAGGGACATTAAGAGCAATCAGCCCCAGCATTTT.

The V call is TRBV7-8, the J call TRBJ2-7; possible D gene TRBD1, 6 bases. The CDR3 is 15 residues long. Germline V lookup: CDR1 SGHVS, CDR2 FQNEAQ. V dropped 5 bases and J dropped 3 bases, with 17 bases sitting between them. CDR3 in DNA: TGTGCCAGCAGCACAGGGAGAAGGTCTGTCTACGAGCAGTACTTC. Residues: CASSTGRRSVYEQYF.

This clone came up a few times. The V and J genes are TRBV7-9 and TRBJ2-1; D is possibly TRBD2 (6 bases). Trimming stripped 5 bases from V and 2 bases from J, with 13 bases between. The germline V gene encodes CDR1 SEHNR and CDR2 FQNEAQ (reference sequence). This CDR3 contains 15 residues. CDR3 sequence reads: CASSGGANPYNEQFF. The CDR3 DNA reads TGTGCCAGCAGCGGCGGGGCTAACCCCTACAATGAGCAGTTCTTC. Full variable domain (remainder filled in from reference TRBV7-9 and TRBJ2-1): DTGVSQNPRHKITKRGQNVTFRCDPISEHNRLYWYRQTLGQGPEFLTYFQNEAQLEKSRLLSDRFSAERPKGSFSTLEIQRTEQGDSAMYLCASSGGANPYNEQFFGPGTRLTVL.

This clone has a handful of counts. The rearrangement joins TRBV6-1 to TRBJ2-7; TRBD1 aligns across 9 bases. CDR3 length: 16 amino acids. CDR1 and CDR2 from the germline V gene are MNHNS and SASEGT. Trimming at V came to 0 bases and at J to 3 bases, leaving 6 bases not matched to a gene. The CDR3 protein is CASSEAHRGLYYEQYF. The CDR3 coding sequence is TGTGCCAGCAGTGAAGCGCACAGGGGGCTATACTACGAGCAGTACTTC.

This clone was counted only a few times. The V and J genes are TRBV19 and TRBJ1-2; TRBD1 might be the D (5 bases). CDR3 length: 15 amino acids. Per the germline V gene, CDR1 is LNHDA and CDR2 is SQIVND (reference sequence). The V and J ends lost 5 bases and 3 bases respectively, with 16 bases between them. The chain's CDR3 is CASSSVQTAYYGYTF. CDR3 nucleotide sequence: TGTGCCAGTAGTTCCGTCCAGACAGCTTACTATGGCTACACCTTC.

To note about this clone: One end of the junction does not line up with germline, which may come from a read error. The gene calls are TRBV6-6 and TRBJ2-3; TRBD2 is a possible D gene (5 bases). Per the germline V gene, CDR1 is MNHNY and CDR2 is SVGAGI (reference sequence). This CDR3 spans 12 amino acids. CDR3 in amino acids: CASSDSGDTQYF. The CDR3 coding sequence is TGTGCCAGCAGTGACTCGGGGGATACGCAGTATTTT.

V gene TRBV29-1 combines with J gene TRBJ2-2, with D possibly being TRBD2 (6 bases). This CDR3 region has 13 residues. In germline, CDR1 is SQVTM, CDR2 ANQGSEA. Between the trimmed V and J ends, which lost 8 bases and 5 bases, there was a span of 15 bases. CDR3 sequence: CSYSSALTGELFF. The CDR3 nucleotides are TGCAGCTATTCTAGCGCTTTAACCGGGGAGCTGTTTTTT.

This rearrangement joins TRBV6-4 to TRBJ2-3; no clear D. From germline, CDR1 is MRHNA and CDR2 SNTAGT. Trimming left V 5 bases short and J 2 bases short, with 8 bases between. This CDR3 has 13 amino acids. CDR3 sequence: CASSSSSTDTQYF. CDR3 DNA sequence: TGTGCCAGCAGTTCAAGTTCCACAGATACGCAGTATTTT.

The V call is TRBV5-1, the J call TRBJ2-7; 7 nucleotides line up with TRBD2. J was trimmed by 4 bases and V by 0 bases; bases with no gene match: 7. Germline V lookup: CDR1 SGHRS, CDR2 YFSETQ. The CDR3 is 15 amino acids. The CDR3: CASSLVGGSLYEQYF. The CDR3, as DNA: TGCGCCAGCAGCTTGGTTGGCGGGAGCTTATACGAGCAGTACTTC.

In DNA, the CDR3 is TGTGCCTGGAGTGTAGGGGAAAGTCAGCCCCAGCATTTT. This sequence encodes CAWSVGESQPQHF. This chain joins TRBV30 and TRBJ1-5; TRBD1 is a possible D gene (5 bases). Germline CDR1 is GTSNPN and CDR2 is SVGIG (reference sequence). This CDR3 region has 13 residues. V lost 0 bases, J lost 6 bases, and 9 bases lay in between.

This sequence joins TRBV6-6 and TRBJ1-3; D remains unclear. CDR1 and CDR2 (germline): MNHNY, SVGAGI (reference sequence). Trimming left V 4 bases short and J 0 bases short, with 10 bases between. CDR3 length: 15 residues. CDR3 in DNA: TGTGCCAGCAGTTCCTCCCGACTCTCTGGAAACACCATATATTTT. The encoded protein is CASSSSRLSGNTIYF.

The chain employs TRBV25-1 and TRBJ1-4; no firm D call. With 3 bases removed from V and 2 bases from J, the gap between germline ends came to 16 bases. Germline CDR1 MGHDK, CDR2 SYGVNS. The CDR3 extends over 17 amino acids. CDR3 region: CASSEGARVWTNEKLFF. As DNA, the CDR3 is TGTGCCAGCAGTGAGGGTGCGAGGGTGTGGACTAATGAAAAACTGTTTTTT.

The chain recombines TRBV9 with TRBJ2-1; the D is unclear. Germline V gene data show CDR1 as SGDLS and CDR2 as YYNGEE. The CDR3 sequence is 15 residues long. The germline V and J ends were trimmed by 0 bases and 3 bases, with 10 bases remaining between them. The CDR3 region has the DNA TGTGCCAGCAGCGTAGCTGGAGATCTCTACAATGAGCAGTTCTTC. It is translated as CASSVAGDLYNEQFF.

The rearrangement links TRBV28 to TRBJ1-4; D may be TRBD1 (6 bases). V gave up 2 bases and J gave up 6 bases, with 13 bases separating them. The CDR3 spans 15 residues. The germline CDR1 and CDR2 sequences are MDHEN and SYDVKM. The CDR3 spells CASSLGGASHEKLFF. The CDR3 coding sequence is TGTGCCAGCAGTTTAGGGGGCGCATCACATGAAAAACTGTTTTTT.

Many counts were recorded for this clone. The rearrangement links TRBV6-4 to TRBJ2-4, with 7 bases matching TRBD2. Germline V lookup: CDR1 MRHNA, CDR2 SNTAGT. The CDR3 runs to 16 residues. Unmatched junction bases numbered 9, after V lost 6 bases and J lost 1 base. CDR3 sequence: CASSLTSDGAKNIQYF. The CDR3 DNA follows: TGTGCCAGCAGCCTTACTAGCGACGGGGCCAAAAACATTCAGTACTTC.

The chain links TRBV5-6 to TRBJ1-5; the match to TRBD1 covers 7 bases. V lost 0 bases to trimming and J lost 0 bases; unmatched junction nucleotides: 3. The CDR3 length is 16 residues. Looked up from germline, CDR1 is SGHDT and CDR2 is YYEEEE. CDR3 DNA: TGTGCCAGCAGCTTGGGCGCAGGGGGTAGCAATCAGCCCCAGCATTTT. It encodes CASSLGAGGSNQPQHF.

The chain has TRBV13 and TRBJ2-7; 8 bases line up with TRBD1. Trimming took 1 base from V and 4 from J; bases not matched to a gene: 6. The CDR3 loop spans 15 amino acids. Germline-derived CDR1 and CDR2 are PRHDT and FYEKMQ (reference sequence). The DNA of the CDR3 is TGTGCCAGCAGCTTAGAGACAGGGGCACGATACGAGCAGTACTTC. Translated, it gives CASSLETGARYEQYF.